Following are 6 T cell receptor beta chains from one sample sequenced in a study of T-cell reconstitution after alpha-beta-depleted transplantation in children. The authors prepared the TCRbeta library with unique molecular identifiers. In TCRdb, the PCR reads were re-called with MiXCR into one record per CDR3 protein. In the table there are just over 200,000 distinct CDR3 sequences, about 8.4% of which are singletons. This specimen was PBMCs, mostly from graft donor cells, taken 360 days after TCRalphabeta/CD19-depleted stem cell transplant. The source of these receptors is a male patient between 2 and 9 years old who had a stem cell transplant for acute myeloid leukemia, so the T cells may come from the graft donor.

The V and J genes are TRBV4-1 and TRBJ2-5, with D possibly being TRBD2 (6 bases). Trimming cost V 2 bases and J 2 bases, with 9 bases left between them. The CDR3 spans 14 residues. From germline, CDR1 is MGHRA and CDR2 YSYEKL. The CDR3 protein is CASSQSGTQETQYF. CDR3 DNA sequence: TGCGCCAGCAGCCAATCTGGGACTCAAGAGACCCAGTACTTC.

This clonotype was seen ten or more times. The CDR3 protein is CASQQPGLETTDTQYF. The CDR3 DNA reads TGTGCCAGCCAACAACCGGGACTTGAGACCACAGATACGCAGTATTTT. This chain joins TRBV2 and TRBJ2-3; the D gene is possibly TRBD2 (6 bases). The germline gives CDR1 SNHLY, CDR2 FYNNEI. V lost 8 bases, J lost 2 bases, and 20 bases lay in between. This CDR3 has 16 residues.

As DNA, the CDR3 is TGTGCCAGCAGCTTAACTAGCGGACCAAACGAGCAGTACTTC. This translates into CASSLTSGPNEQYF. The rearrangement links TRBV7-2 to TRBJ2-7; 8 bases are shared with TRBD2. The junction had 5 bases not matched to a gene; V was cut back by 2 bases and J by 5 bases. The CDR3 totals 14 residues. Germline values: CDR1 SGHTA, CDR2 FQGNSA.

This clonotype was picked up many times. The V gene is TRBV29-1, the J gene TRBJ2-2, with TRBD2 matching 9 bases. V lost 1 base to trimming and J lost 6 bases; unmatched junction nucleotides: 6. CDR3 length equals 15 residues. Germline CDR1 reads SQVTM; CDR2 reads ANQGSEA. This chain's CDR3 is CSVEGKREDPGELFF. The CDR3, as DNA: TGCAGCGTTGAAGGAAAGCGGGAGGACCCCGGGGAGCTGTTTTTT.

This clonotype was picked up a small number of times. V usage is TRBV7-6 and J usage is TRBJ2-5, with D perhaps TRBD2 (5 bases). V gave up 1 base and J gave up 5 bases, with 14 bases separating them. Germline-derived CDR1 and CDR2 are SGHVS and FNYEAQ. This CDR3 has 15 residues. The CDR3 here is CASSLVVPPGETQYF. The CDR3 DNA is TGTGCCAGCAGCTTAGTAGTACCCCCGGGGGAGACCCAGTACTTC. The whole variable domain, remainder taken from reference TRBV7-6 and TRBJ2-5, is GAGVSQSPRYKVTKRGQDVALRCDPISGHVSLYWYRQALGQGPEFLTYFNYEAQQDKSGLPNDRFSAERPEGSISTLTIQRTEQRDSAMYRCASSLVVPPGETQYFGPGTRLLVL.

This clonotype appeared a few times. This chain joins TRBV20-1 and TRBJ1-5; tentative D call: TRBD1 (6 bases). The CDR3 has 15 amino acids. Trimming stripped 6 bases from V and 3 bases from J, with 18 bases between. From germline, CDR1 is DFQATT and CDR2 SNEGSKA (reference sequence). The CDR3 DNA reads TGCAGTGCCAACGATCAGGGGCGCCCCAATCAGCCCCAGCATTTT. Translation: CSANDQGRPNQPQHF.